The clone carrying this T cell receptor beta chain turned up a few times. Its antigen is as yet unknown. MiXCR, run by TCRdb on the RT-PCR reads, gives a single entry per CDR3 protein. This table holds 710,000 or so distinct CDR3 sequences, 15% to 18% found once. The record originates from a study of response to subunit inactivated influenza vaccine. Study-wide findings and caveats: Every seasonal influenza vaccination brings in few new T cells, the authors suggested.

The V end was cut by 2 bases, the J end by 4 bases, with 12 bases between. Germline V gene data show CDR1 as GTSNPN and CDR2 as SVGIG (reference sequence). This CDR3 contains 14 residues. The sequencing here drew on PBMCs from blood, taken 11 to 12 days after vaccination. This receptor was taken from a man aged 50 or older who received an inactivated influenza vaccine. The rearrangement uses TRBV30 and TRBJ2-1; either TRBD1 or TRBD2 may fit D (5 bases each). CDR3 region: CAWSTGLIYNEQFF. CDR3 in DNA: TGTGCCTGGAGTACAGGACTGATATACAATGAGCAGTTCTTC.